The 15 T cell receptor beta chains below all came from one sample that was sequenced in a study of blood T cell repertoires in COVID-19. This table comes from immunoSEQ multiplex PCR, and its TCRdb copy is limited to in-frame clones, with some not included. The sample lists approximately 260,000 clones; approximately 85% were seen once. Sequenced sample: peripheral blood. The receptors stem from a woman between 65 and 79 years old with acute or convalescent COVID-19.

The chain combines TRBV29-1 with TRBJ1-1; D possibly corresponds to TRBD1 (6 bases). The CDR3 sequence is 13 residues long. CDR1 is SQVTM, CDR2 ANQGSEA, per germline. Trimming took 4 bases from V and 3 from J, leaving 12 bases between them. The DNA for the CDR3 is TGCAGCGTTGGGGCAGGGGTGTACACTGAAGCTTTCTTT. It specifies CSVGAGVYTEAFF.

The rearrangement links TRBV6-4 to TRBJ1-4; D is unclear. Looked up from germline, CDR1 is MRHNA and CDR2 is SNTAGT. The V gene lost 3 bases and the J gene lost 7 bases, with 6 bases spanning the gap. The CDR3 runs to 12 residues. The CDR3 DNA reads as TGTGCCAGCAGTGATGGAGGTGAAAAACTGTTTTTT. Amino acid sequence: CASSDGGEKLFF.

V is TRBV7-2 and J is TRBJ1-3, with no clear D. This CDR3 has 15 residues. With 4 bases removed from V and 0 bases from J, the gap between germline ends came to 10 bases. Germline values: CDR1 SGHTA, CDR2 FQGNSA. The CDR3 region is CASSSQVVSGNTIYF. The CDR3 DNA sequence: TGTGCCAGCAGCTCGCAGGTCGTCTCTGGAAACACCATATATTTT.

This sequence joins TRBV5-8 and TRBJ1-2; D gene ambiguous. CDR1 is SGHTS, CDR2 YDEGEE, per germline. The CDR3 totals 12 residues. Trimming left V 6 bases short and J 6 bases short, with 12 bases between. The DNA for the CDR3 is TGTGCCAGCACTCCTCGGAGCCATGGCTACACCTTC. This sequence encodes CASTPRSHGYTF. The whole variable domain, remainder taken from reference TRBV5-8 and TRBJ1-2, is EAGVTQSPTHLIKTRGQQATLRCSPISGHTSVYWYQQALGLGLQFLLWYDEGEERNRGNFPPRFSGRQFPNYSSELNVNALELEDSALYLCASTPRSHGYTFGSGTRLTVV.

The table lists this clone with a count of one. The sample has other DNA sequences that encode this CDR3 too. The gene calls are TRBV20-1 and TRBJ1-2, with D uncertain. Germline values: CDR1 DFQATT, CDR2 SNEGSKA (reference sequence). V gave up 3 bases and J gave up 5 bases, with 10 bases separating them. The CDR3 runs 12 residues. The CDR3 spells CSASRQTYGYTF. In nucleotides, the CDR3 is TGCAGTGCTAGTCGGCAGACTTATGGCTACACCTTC.

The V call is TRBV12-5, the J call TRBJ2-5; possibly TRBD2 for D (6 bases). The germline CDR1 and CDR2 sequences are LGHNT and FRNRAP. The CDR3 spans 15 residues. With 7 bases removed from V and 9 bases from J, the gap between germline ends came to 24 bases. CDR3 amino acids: CASAPAEGMGRAQYF. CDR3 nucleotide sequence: TGTGCTAGTGCCCCAGCGGAGGGAATGGGGAGAGCCCAGTACTTC.

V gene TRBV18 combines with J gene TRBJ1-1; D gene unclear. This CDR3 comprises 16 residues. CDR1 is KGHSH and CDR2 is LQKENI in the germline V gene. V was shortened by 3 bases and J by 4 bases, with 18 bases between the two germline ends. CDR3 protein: CASSPYSKVGSTEAFF. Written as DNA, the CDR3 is TGTGCCAGCTCACCCTATTCGAAGGTTGGGAGCACTGAAGCTTTCTTT.

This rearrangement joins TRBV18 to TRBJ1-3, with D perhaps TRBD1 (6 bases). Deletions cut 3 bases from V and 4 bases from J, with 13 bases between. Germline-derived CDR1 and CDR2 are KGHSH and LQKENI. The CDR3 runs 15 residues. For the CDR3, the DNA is TGTGCCAGCTCACCTAGTATGGACAGCGGAAACACCATATATTTT. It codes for CASSPSMDSGNTIYF. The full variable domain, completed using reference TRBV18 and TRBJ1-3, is NAGVMQNPRHLVRRRGQEARLRCSPMKGHSHVYWYRQLPEEGLKFMVYLQKENIIDESGMPKERFSAEFPKEGPSILRIQQVVRGDSAAYFCASSPSMDSGNTIYFGEGSWLTVV.

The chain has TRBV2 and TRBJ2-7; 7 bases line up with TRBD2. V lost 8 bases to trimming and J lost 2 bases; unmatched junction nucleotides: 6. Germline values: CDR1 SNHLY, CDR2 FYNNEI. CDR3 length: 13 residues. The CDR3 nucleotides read TGTGCCAGCCAAAGGGACTATACCTACGAGCAGTACTTC. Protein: CASQRDYTYEQYF.

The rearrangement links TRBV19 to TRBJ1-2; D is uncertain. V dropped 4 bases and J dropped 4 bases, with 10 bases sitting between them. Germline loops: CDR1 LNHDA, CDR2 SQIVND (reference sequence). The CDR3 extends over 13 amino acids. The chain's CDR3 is CASSKRLLYGYTF. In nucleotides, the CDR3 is TGTGCCAGTAGTAAGCGGCTGCTCTATGGCTACACCTTC.

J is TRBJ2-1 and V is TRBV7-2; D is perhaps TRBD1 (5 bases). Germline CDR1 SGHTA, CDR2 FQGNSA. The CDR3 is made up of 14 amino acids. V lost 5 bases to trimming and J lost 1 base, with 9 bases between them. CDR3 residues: CASSPRQSYNEQFF. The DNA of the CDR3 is TGTGCCAGCAGCCCGCGACAGTCCTACAATGAGCAGTTCTTC.

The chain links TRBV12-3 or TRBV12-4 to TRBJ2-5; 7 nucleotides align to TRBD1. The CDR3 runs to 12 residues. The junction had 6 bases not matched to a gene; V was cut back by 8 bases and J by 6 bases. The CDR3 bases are TGTGCCAGCGGCAGGGGGATAAAGACCCAGTACTTC. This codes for CASGRGIKTQYF.

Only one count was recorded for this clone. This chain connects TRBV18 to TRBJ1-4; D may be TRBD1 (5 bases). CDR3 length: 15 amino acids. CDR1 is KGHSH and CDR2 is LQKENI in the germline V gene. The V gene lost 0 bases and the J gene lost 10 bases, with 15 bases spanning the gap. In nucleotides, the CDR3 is TGTGCCAGCTCACCACCGTCGAGGGGAGGTGGAAAACTGTTTTTT. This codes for CASSPPSRGGGKLFF.

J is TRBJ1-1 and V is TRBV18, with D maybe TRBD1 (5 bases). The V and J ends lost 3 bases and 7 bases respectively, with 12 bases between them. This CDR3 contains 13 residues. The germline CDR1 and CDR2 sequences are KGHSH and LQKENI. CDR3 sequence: CASSPIGGIEAFF. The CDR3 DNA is TGTGCCAGCTCACCCATCGGGGGGATTGAAGCTTTCTTT.

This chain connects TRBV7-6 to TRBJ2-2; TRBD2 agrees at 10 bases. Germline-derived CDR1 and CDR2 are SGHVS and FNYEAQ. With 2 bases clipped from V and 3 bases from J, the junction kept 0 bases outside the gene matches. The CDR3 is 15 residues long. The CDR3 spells CASSLLAGDTGELFF. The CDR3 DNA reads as TGTGCCAGCAGCTTACTAGCGGGGGACACCGGGGAGCTGTTTTTT.